What follows are 9 T cell receptor beta chains derived from one specimen sequenced in a study of blood T cell repertoires in COVID-19. Profiled with immunoSEQ multiplex PCR; TCRdb holds only in-frame clones, not every one. The sample holds 160,000 or so clones; roughly 82% are singletons and the top ten take roughly 8.1%. The specimen was peripheral blood. These receptors were obtained from a woman between 65 and 79 years old with acute or convalescent COVID-19.

The genes are TRBV10-2 and TRBJ1-5, with D possibly being TRBD1 (5 bases). Trimming took 4 bases from V and 4 from J, leaving 11 bases between them. From germline, CDR1 is WSHSY and CDR2 SAAADI. The CDR3 extends over 14 amino acids. The CDR3 DNA reads as TGCGCCAGCAGTGTAGGGGCCTCGAATCAGCCCCAGCATTTT. This codes for CASSVGASNQPQHF.

A single count supports this clone. This chain uses TRBV6-5 with TRBJ1-3; D unresolved. From germline, CDR1 is MNHEY and CDR2 SVGAGI. The V gene lost 8 bases and the J gene lost 4 bases, with 9 bases spanning the gap. The CDR3 runs to 12 residues. The CDR3 region has the DNA TGTGCCAGCGCACCCAGGGGAAACACCATATATTTT. It codes for CASAPRGNTIYF.

The genes are TRBV24-1 and TRBJ1-5, with D hard to call. From germline, CDR1 is KGHDR and CDR2 SFDVKD. The CDR3 spans 15 residues. Trimming pared 5 bases from V and 3 bases from J, leaving 13 bases between. The chain's CDR3 is CATSGPTRLNQPQHF. For the CDR3, the DNA is TGTGCCACCAGTGGCCCTACGCGCCTCAATCAGCCCCAGCATTTT.

This chain joins TRBV6-5 and TRBJ1-5; D gene unclear. Germline CDR1 is MNHEY and CDR2 is SVGAGI. The CDR3 consists of 14 residues. V shed 5 bases and J shed 0 bases, with 8 bases lying between them. This CDR3 is CASSIGLSNQPQHF. The DNA of the CDR3 is TGTGCCAGCAGTATCGGACTTAGCAATCAGCCCCAGCATTTT.

The genes are TRBV10-1 and TRBJ2-1; TRBD2 matches 13 bases. V lost 3 bases, J lost 7 bases, and 9 bases stayed unmatched. The CDR3 runs to 17 residues. The germline V gene encodes CDR1 WNHNN and CDR2 SYGVQD (reference sequence). CDR3: CASSDHPELAGGNEQFF. The CDR3 DNA reads TGCGCCAGCAGTGATCACCCCGAACTAGCGGGAGGGAATGAGCAGTTCTTC.

The chain uses TRBV2 and TRBJ2-3; 11 bases agree with TRBD1. J was trimmed by 4 bases and V by 6 bases; bases with no gene match: 6. CDR1 and CDR2 from the germline V gene are SNHLY and FYNNEI. The CDR3 is 15 amino acids. CDR3 in DNA: TGTGCCAGCAGAGGACAGGGGGCTAGAGCAGATACGCAGTATTTT. It specifies CASRGQGARADTQYF. The variable domain in full, completed from reference TRBV2 and TRBJ2-3, reads EPEVTQTPSHQVTQMGQEVILRCVPISNHLYFYWYRQILGQKVEFLVSFYNNEISEKSEIFDDQFSVERPDGSNFTLKIRSTKLEDSAMYFCASRGQGARADTQYFGPGTRLTVL.

In its sample, this clone was seen once. V gene TRBV7-3 combines with J gene TRBJ2-1, with TRBD1 identical over 10 bases. Germline loops: CDR1 SGHTA, CDR2 FQGTGA. After removal of 1 base from V and 5 bases from J, the junction contained 2 bases not matched to a gene. The CDR3 runs 15 residues. The CDR3 sequence: CASSLIGTGDNEQFF. The CDR3, as DNA: TGTGCCAGCAGCTTAATCGGGACAGGGGACAATGAGCAGTTCTTC.

The chain joins TRBV7-2 to TRBJ2-2, with 7 bases that match TRBD2. The CDR3 is 15 residues long. The ends lost 8 bases at V and 0 bases at J; junction bases unmatched: 6. The germline gives CDR1 SGHTA, CDR2 FQGNSA. The CDR3 sequence: CASGLGRSNTGELFF. The CDR3 DNA is TGTGCCAGCGGACTAGGACGCTCGAACACCGGGGAGCTGTTTTTT. The entire variable domain, with the rest obtained from reference TRBV7-2 and TRBJ2-2, is as follows: GAGVSQSPSNKVTEKGKDVELRCDPISGHTALYWYRQSLGQGLEFLIYFQGNSAPDKSGLPSDRFSAERTGGSVSTLTIQRTQQEDSAVYLCASGLGRSNTGELFFGEGSRLTVL.

This chain connects TRBV3-1 (or the pseudogene TRBV3-2) to TRBJ2-1; 14 bases map to TRBD2. Germline CDR1 and CDR2: LGHDT and YNNKEL (reference sequence). The CDR3 consists of 17 residues. V was pared by 6 bases and J by 4 bases, with 8 bases of the junction left unmatched. The DNA of the CDR3 is TGTGCCAGCAGGAGGGGGACTAGCGGGGGACTTTACAATGAGCAGTTCTTC. This gives the protein CASRRGTSGGLYNEQFF.